This TCR beta chain emerged from a study of T-cell reconstitution after alpha-beta-depleted transplantation in children (dated by TCRdb to the mid-2010s). For the study in its entirety: Using TCR repertoire profiling, the study quantitatively followed how T-cell immune reconstitution unfolded in children after TCRalphabeta/CD19-depleted allogeneic hematopoietic cell transplantation.

The junction shows trimming of 3 bases on V and 0 bases on J, plus 12 bases between the germline ends. The CDR1 and CDR2 encoded by the germline V gene (reference sequence) are LNHNV and YYDKDF. The CDR3 contains 15 residues, cysteine and phenylalanine counted. Just the 45-base CDR3 DNA is kept, in frame starting at base 1. The treatment or condition label on this specimen signifies: allogeneic hematopoietic cell transplantation with graft depleted of TCRalphabeta T cells and CD19 B cells. The transplant recipients were children given TCRalphabeta/CD19-depleted allogeneic hematopoietic cell grafts. General study outcomes and caveats: In some patients, the high TCRbeta diversity seen at day 60 was put down to recipient T cells and intrathymic progenitors that had survived conditioning. Hyperexpanded clone frequencies declined over subsequent months; after one year, T-cell counts and TCRbeta diversity were mostly attributed to newly produced T cells. About two months after transplant, the apparently early recovery of alphabetaT-cell counts reportedly depended on just several hundred clones that had expanded rapidly and came from non-depleted graft cells.

Library prep was done by PCR. This sample was sequenced with an Illumina HiSeq 2500. Molecular barcoding was employed in the preparation of TCR libraries, with unique molecular identifiers being used to normalize TCRbeta repertoire quantification. The public reads were reprocessed in TCRdb via fastp at Q25 and MiXCR, keeping in-frame beta chains. Records with the same CDR3 protein are collapsed into one entry carrying the most frequent genes and DNA. The sample table lists roughly 50,000 distinct CDR3 sequences, about 40% of them with a count of one. The top ten clones comprise approximately 98% of the sample. For this clonotype: Its antigen is still unknown. Nothing much larger sits one base from this clone, and base qualities are not available.

The specimen was PBMCs, mostly from graft donor cells, collected 360 days after TCRalphabeta/CD19-depleted stem cell transplant. The TCR sequence derives from a male patient younger than 18 who had a stem cell transplant for acute lymphoblastic leukemia, so the T cells may come from the graft donor. The rearrangement joined TRBV15 to TRBJ2-7; possibly the D gene is TRBD1, per 6 matching bases. The DNA sequence reads TGTGCCACCAGCAGCTACGGGACAAGCTCCTACGAGCAGTACTTC. The resulting protein is CATSSYGTSSYEQYF.